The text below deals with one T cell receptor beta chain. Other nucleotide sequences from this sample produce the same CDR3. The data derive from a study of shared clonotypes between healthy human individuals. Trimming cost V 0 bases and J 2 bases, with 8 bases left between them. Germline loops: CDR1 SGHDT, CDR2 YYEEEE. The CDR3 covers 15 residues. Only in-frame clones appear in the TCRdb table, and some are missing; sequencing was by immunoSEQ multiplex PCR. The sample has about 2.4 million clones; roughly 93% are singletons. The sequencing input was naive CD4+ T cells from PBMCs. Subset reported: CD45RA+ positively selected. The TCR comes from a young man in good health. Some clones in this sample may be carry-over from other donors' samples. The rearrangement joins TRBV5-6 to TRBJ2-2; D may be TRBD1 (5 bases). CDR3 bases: TGTGCCAGCAGCTTGGGACAGATAAACACCGGGGAGCTGTTTTTT. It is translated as CASSLGQINTGELFF.